This TCR beta chain emerged from a study of blood T cell repertoires in COVID-19. The wider study: COVID-19 samples, acute and convalescent, were from the United States, Italy and Spain. The analysed material was cDNA or gDNA that came from T cells, B-cell-depleted T cells, or PBMCs.

V lost 2 bases to trimming and J lost 0 bases, with 7 bases between them. This CDR3 spans 15 amino acids. Germline-derived CDR1 and CDR2 are MNHEY and SVGEGT. In the study's own analysis: Reference gene primer amplification yielded estimated nucleated cell counts. The data were produced by immunoSEQ multiplex PCR, yet TCRdb's version contains in-frame clones alone and is incomplete. V and J calls and clone size are given by that table; D and trimming were obtained from the DNA. The sample contains roughly 330,000 clones, around 83% of which appear only once. This clone was found once. This clonotype was sampled from a woman in her 50s with acute or convalescent COVID-19. Sample: peripheral blood. The chain links TRBV6-2 or TRBV6-3 to TRBJ2-2; D may be TRBD1 (5 bases). The CDR3 DNA is TGTGCCAGCAGTTACCGACAGCCGAACACCGGGGAGCTGTTTTTT. Protein sequence: CASSYRQPNTGELFF.